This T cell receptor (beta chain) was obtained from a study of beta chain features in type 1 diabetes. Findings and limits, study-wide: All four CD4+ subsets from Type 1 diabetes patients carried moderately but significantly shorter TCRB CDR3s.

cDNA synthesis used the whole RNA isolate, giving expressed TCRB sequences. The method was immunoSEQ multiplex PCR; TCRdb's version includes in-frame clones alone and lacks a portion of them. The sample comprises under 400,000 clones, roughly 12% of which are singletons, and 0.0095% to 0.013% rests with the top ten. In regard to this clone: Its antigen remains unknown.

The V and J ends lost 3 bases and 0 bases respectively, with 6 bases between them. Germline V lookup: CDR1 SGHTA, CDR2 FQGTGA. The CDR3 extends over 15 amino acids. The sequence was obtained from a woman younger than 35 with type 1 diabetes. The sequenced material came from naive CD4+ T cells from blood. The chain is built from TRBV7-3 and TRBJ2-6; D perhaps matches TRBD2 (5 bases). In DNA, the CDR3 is TGTGCCAGCAGCTTGACTAACTCTGGGGCCAACGTCCTGACTTTC. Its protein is CASSLTNSGANVLTF.